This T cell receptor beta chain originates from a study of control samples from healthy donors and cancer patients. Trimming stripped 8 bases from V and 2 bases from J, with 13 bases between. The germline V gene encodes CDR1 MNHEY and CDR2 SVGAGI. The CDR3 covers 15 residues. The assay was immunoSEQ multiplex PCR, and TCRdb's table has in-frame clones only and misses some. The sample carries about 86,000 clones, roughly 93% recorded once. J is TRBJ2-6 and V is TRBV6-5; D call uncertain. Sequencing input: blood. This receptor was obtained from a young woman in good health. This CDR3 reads CASLLWGTGANVLTF. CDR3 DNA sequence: TGTGCCAGCCTCCTTTGGGGTACTGGGGCCAACGTCCTGACTTTC.